Below are 21 T cell receptor beta chains sequenced from a single sample in a study of blood T cell repertoires in COVID-19. The table came from immunoSEQ multiplex PCR; TCRdb's copy has only in-frame clones and leaves some out. The sample lists tens of thousands of clones, around 79% seen once, with roughly a third in the top ten. Sequenced input: peripheral blood. These TCRs come from a woman in her 70s with acute or convalescent COVID-19.

CDR3 coding DNA: TGTGCCAGCAGACAACAGGGGGCACGTAATTCACCCCTCCACTTT. It is translated as CASRQQGARNSPLHF. V gene TRBV2 combines with J gene TRBJ1-6, with TRBD1 identical over 9 bases. The CDR3 length is 15 residues. CDR1 and CDR2 (germline): SNHLY, FYNNEI. V gave up 6 bases and J gave up 6 bases; unmatched junction bases: 6. The variable domain in full, completed from reference TRBV2 and TRBJ1-6, reads EPEVTQTPSHQVTQMGQEVILRCVPISNHLYFYWYRQILGQKVEFLVSFYNNEISEKSEIFDDQFSVERPDGSNFTLKIRSTKLEDSAMYFCASRQQGARNSPLHFGNGTRLTVT.

The chain carries TRBV6-5 and TRBJ2-4; 10 positions agree with TRBD2. V shed 7 bases, J shed 7 bases, and the junction held 10 bases outside the gene matches. This CDR3 has 15 amino acids. Germline lookup yields CDR1 MNHEY and CDR2 SVGAGI. CDR3 residues: CASITTSGRQNIQYF. The CDR3, as DNA: TGTGCCAGCATCACGACTAGCGGGCGGCAGAACATTCAGTACTTC.

V and J are TRBV7-7 and TRBJ2-5; weak D call: TRBD1 (6 bases). The V gene's germline CDR1 is SSHAT and CDR2 FNYEAQ (reference sequence). This CDR3 has 14 residues. V lost 4 bases, J lost 5 bases, and 14 bases lay in between. The CDR3 region has the DNA TGTGCCAGCAGCTCCCTTGAGGGGGAGGAGACCCAGTACTTC. This sequence encodes CASSSLEGEETQYF.

The gene calls are TRBV19 and TRBJ1-5; perhaps TRBD1 as D (6 bases). CDR1 LNHDA and CDR2 SQIVND come from the germline V gene (reference sequence). Deletions cut 1 base from V and 3 bases from J, with 16 bases between. There are 17 residues in the CDR3. The CDR3 bases are TGTGCCAGTAGTATAGGAGGTGGCAGGGGACCCAATCAGCCCCAGCATTTT. It codes for CASSIGGGRGPNQPQHF.

This chain links TRBV6-4 with TRBJ2-3, with TRBD1 matching over 9 bases. The germline V gene encodes CDR1 MRHNA and CDR2 SNTAGT. V was pared by 5 bases and J by 1 base, with 4 bases of the junction left unmatched. The CDR3 is 15 residues long. The CDR3 loop reads CASSIRTGGTDTQYF. In nucleotides, the CDR3 is TGTGCCAGCAGTATTAGGACAGGGGGCACAGATACGCAGTATTTT.

The rearrangement links TRBV27 to TRBJ2-7; 8 bases are shared with TRBD1. Per germline, CDR1 MNHEY and CDR2 SMNVEV (reference sequence). This CDR3 spans 15 amino acids. The junction had 9 bases not matched to a gene; V was cut back by 3 bases and J by 5 bases. The CDR3 sequence: CASSFSVQGVHEQYF. The CDR3 nucleotides are TGTGCCAGCAGTTTTTCGGTACAGGGGGTCCACGAGCAGTACTTC.

The V gene is TRBV5-1, the J gene TRBJ1-1; D perhaps matches TRBD1 (6 bases). CDR1 SGHRS and CDR2 YFSETQ come from the germline V gene. V lost 5 bases and J 1 base, leaving 15 bases between the germline ends. CDR3 length: 15 amino acids. The CDR3 sequence: CASRPPGHQNTEAFF. The CDR3 nucleotides are TGCGCCAGCAGGCCACCGGGACATCAGAACACTGAAGCTTTCTTT. The full variable domain, rest sourced from reference TRBV5-1 and TRBJ1-1, is KAGVTQTPRYLIKTRGQQVTLSCSPISGHRSVSWYQQTPGQGLQFLFEYFSETQRNKGNFPGRFSGRQFSNSRSEMNVSTLELGDSALYLCASRPPGHQNTEAFFGQGTRLTVV.

This chain links TRBV2 with TRBJ2-5, with D unresolved. CDR3 length: 12 residues. The V gene's germline CDR1 is SNHLY and CDR2 FYNNEI. V dropped 5 bases and J dropped 5 bases, with 9 bases sitting between them. For the CDR3, the DNA is TGTGCCAGCAGTCGATCCGGTGAGACCCAGTACTTC. As protein: CASSRSGETQYF.

The chain recombines TRBV19 with TRBJ2-1; D perhaps matches TRBD2 (5 bases). The germline CDR1 and CDR2 sequences are LNHDA and SQIVND (reference sequence). This CDR3 is built from 14 residues. Trimming took 4 bases from V and 7 from J, leaving 14 bases between them. The CDR3 here is CASSKQITGNEQFF. The CDR3 region has the DNA TGTGCCAGTAGTAAACAGATTACGGGGAATGAGCAGTTCTTC.

This chain links TRBV30 with TRBJ1-6; no clear D. Trimming took 2 bases from V and 10 from J, leaving 15 bases between them. Germline V gene data show CDR1 as GTSNPN and CDR2 as SVGIG (reference sequence). This CDR3 is 14 amino acids long. CDR3 DNA sequence: TGTGCCTGGAGTAGAACCAGTCAGAACTCACCCCTCCACTTT. Its protein is CAWSRTSQNSPLHF.

The rearrangement uses TRBV7-9 and TRBJ1-1; 11 bases line up with TRBD1. The CDR3 contains 15 residues. Germline loops: CDR1 SEHNR, CDR2 FQNEAQ (reference sequence). Germline trimming cut 5 bases from V and 5 bases from J; bases unmatched to any gene: 7. The CDR3 nucleotides are TGTGCCAGCAGCCCCATGGACAGGGGGCGGACTGAAGCTTTCTTT. Protein sequence: CASSPMDRGRTEAFF.

The V gene is TRBV19, the J gene TRBJ1-5; D unresolved. The CDR3 extends over 14 amino acids. Germline CDR1 is LNHDA and CDR2 is SQIVND (reference sequence). Trimming took 5 bases from V and 5 from J, leaving 13 bases between them. The CDR3 sequence is CASSRNSQDQPQHF. In nucleotides, the CDR3 is TGTGCCAGTAGTCGTAACAGCCAGGATCAGCCCCAGCATTTT.

The chain carries TRBV29-1 and TRBJ2-1; 9 bases agree with TRBD2. From germline, CDR1 is SQVTM and CDR2 ANQGSEA. Trimming removed 4 bases from V and 12 bases from J; junction bases left unmatched: 4. CDR3 length: 11 amino acids. The CDR3 reads CSVVTSGPQFF. CDR3 DNA sequence: TGCAGCGTTGTAACTAGCGGGCCGCAGTTCTTC.

This clone was recorded a few times. The CDR3 loop reads CAWDTGSGQPQHF. The CDR3 DNA sequence: TGTGCCTGGGATACAGGGAGTGGACAGCCCCAGCATTTT. This chain uses TRBV30 with TRBJ1-5, with D possibly matching TRBD1 (6 bases). CDR1 is GTSNPN and CDR2 is SVGIG in the germline V gene (reference sequence). This CDR3 is 13 amino acids long. Trimming took off 5 bases at V and 7 bases at J, with 15 bases between the two ends. Variable domain in full (rest from reference TRBV30 and TRBJ1-5): SQTIHQWPATLVQPVGSPLSLECTVEGTSNPNLYWYRQAAGRGLQLLFYSVGIGQISSEVPQNLSASRPQDRQFILSSKKLLLSDSGFYLCAWDTGSGQPQHFGDGTRLSIL.

The chain employs TRBV6-2 or TRBV6-3 and TRBJ2-1; 9 bases are shared with TRBD1. J was trimmed by 5 bases and V by 2 bases; bases with no gene match: 4. The CDR3 is 15 residues long. CDR1 MNHEY and CDR2 SVGEGT come from the germline V gene. The CDR3 coding sequence is TGTGCCAGCAGTTACCCGGGACAGGGTAACAATGAGCAGTTCTTC. It translates to CASSYPGQGNNEQFF.

This rearrangement joins TRBV10-2 to TRBJ1-1; D may be TRBD1 (6 bases). Trimming stripped 4 bases from V and 3 bases from J, with 24 bases between. The CDR3 has 18 residues. From germline, CDR1 is WSHSY and CDR2 SAAADI. CDR3 amino acids: CASSGGGGQDRSDTEAFF. DNA for the CDR3: TGCGCCAGCAGTGGTGGGGGGGGGCAGGATCGGTCGGACACTGAAGCTTTCTTT.

The V and J genes are TRBV2 and TRBJ2-3, with TRBD1 as a possible D gene (7 bases). The CDR3 has 16 amino acids. Looked up from germline, CDR1 is SNHLY and CDR2 is FYNNEI. With 5 bases removed from V and 0 bases from J, the gap between germline ends came to 15 bases. This chain's CDR3 is CASSPRGTESTDTQYF. CDR3 nucleotides: TGTGCCAGCAGTCCCCGGGGGACAGAGAGCACAGATACGCAGTATTTT.

V and J are TRBV12-2 and TRBJ2-2; the D call of TRBD1 is as the table states it, not checked on the DNA. TRBV12-2 is assigned pseudogene status. There are 16 residues in the CDR3. The CDR3: CASRLQPGQDTGELFF. The CDR3 bases are TGTGCAAGTCGCTTACAGCCGGGACAGGACACCGGGGAGCTGTTTTTT.

The V gene is TRBV5-1, the J gene TRBJ2-7, with TRBD2 identical over 16 bases. The germline V gene has CDR1 SGHRS and CDR2 YFSETQ. The length of the CDR3 is 19 residues. V was clipped by 0 bases and J by 7 bases; unmatched bases: 13. The CDR3 reads CASSLAGTSGRASYKEQYF. CDR3 sequence (DNA): TGCGCCAGCAGCTTGGCCGGGACTAGCGGGAGGGCCTCTTATAAAGAGCAGTACTTC.

The rearrangement uses TRBV5-1 and TRBJ1-4, with D uncertain. The CDR3 runs to 13 residues. Trimming left V 0 bases short and J 6 bases short, with 6 bases between. From germline, CDR1 is SGHRS and CDR2 YFSETQ. CDR3 DNA: TGCGCCAGCAGCTTGGAGCCATATGAAAAACTGTTTTTT. Translated: CASSLEPYEKLFF.

The chain employs TRBV6-6 and TRBJ2-1, with a tentative D call TRBD1 (5 bases). The germline CDR1 and CDR2 sequences are MNHNY and SVGAGI (reference sequence). Trimming took 7 bases from V and 6 from J, leaving 19 bases between them. The CDR3 has 15 residues. The CDR3 loop reads CASIEETAKFNEQFF. The CDR3 bases are TGTGCCAGCATAGAGGAGACAGCAAAGTTCAATGAGCAGTTCTTC.